These 16 T cell receptor beta chains share one sample of origin, sequenced in a study of molecular identifiers for immune sequencing clone quantification. TCRdb processed the PCR reads anew with MiXCR; each CDR3 protein has one entry. The sample has some 650,000 distinct CDR3 sequences, around 20% seen once; the top ten hold around 0.9%. What was sequenced was naive CD8+ T cells from blood, with Jurkat cell RNA spiked in. Subset of the sample: FACS-sorted CD8+CD4-CCR7+CD45RA+ naive T cells. These receptors came from a human donor in good health. Some libraries in this study had Jurkat cell RNA spiked in.

This clonotype was seen repeatedly, ten times or more. V is TRBV27 and J is TRBJ2-5; maybe TRBD1 (5 bases). There are 16 residues in the CDR3. CDR1 and CDR2 from the germline V gene are MNHEY and SMNVEV (reference sequence). The germline V and J ends were trimmed by 3 bases and 5 bases, with 19 bases remaining between them. The DNA for the CDR3 is TGTGCCAGCAGTTTCGGCAGGGTTACCCCCCTGGAGACCCAGTACTTC. Residues: CASSFGRVTPLETQYF.

V usage is TRBV28 and J usage is TRBJ1-5; weak D call: TRBD1 (6 bases). V was cut by 7 bases and J by 6 bases, with 22 bases left in between. CDR3 length equals 16 residues. CDR1 and CDR2 from the germline V gene are MDHEN and SYDVKM. For the CDR3, the DNA is TGTGCCAGCACCCCCCCGGAAGGGGGGCATGGTCAGCCCCAGCATTTT. It is translated as CASTPPEGGHGQPQHF.

Comments on this clonotype: A much larger clone differs by one base, so this may be a read error. The chain has TRBV28 and TRBJ2-7; TRBD2 is a possible D gene (6 bases). Germline loops: CDR1 MDHEN, CDR2 SYDVKM. CDR3 length equals 12 residues. The CDR3 DNA is TGTGCCAGCAGTTGGACTACCTACGAGCAGGACTTC. Its protein is CASSWTTYEQDF.

In regard to this clonotype: A much bigger clone sits one base away, suggesting this may be a read error. The conserved final phenylalanine or tryptophan is absent from the CDR3, which likely points to a read error. V gene TRBV6-6 combines with J gene TRBJ1-5; D gene unclear. With 3 bases removed from V and 2 bases from J, the gap between germline ends came to 11 bases. The length of the CDR3 is 15 residues. Looked up from germline, CDR1 is MNHNY and CDR2 is SVGAGI (reference sequence). CDR3 sequence reads: CASSYLSGGNQPQHS. In DNA form, the CDR3 reads TGTGCCAGCAGTTATTTATCTGGAGGCAATCAGCCCCAGCATTCT.

This clonotype was seen a few times. J is TRBJ1-2 and V is TRBV19, with a tentative D call TRBD1 (5 bases). The CDR3 contains 15 residues. The V and J ends lost 7 bases and 1 base respectively, with 16 bases between them. Germline V lookup: CDR1 LNHDA, CDR2 SQIVND (reference sequence). CDR3 region: CASNLGHSLNYGYTF. In nucleotides, the CDR3 is TGTGCCAGTAACCTGGGGCACAGTCTTAACTATGGCTACACCTTC.

About this clonotype: A much larger clonotype is one base distant, so this may be a read error. The V and J genes are TRBV6-2 or TRBV6-3 and TRBJ2-3; D unresolved. Germline CDR1 MNHEY, CDR2 SVGEGT. The CDR3 consists of 15 residues. The CDR3 DNA reads TGTGCCGGCAGTTACGCAGGACCCCGCTCAGATACGCAGTATTTT. This encodes CAGSYAGPRSDTQYF.

This clonotype was found many times. The J gene is TRBJ1-1, the V gene TRBV7-9; D is unclear. V lost 6 bases to trimming and J lost 1 base, with 9 bases between them. Per germline, CDR1 SEHNR and CDR2 FQNEAQ (reference sequence). The CDR3 contains 13 residues. The CDR3 protein is CASSAPWNTEAFF. The CDR3 DNA reads as TGTGCCAGCAGTGCCCCGTGGAACACTGAAGCTTTCTTT.

This clonotype was recorded many times. This chain joins TRBV7-2 and TRBJ1-6; D is ambiguous. This CDR3 is 15 amino acids long. Germline values: CDR1 SGHTA, CDR2 FQGNSA. V was pared by 2 bases and J by 8 bases, with 13 bases between. CDR3 protein: CASSLREGNYSPLHF. The CDR3 DNA follows: TGTGCCAGCAGCTTAAGGGAGGGCAATTATTCACCCCTCCACTTT. Variable domain in full (rest from reference TRBV7-2 and TRBJ1-6): GAGVSQSPSNKVTEKGKDVELRCDPISGHTALYWYRQSLGQGLEFLIYFQGNSAPDKSGLPSDRFSAERTGGSVSTLTIQRTQQEDSAVYLCASSLREGNYSPLHFGNGTRLTVT.

This clonotype was seen ten or more times. The CDR3 loop reads CASSQGAGGRNTGELFF. As DNA, the CDR3 is TGCGCCAGCAGCCAAGGCGCAGGGGGCCGGAACACCGGGGAGCTGTTTTTT. The gene calls are TRBV4-3 and TRBJ2-2, with TRBD1 identical over 8 bases. V gave up 1 base and J gave up 1 base; unmatched junction bases: 5. This CDR3 has 17 residues. Germline CDR1 reads LGHNA; CDR2 reads YSLEER.

This clonotype was detected a few times. V is TRBV4-1 and J is TRBJ1-1; D is unclear. V shed 0 bases and J shed 1 base, with 9 bases lying between them. Germline CDR1 is MGHRA and CDR2 is YSYEKL. The CDR3 is 15 amino acids. The CDR3 DNA is TGCGCCAGCAGCCAAGAGGCAGGCTCGAACACTGAAGCTTTCTTT. The encoded protein is CASSQEAGSNTEAFF.

This clonotype occurred many times. V is TRBV29-1 and J is TRBJ2-3, with a possible D match to TRBD2 (5 bases). Trimming pared 7 bases from V and 0 bases from J, leaving 17 bases between. The CDR3 consists of 15 residues. Per germline, CDR1 SQVTM and CDR2 ANQGSEA. The CDR3 here is CSALNRGRSTDTQYF. In DNA, the CDR3 is TGCAGCGCTTTAAACAGAGGGAGAAGCACAGATACGCAGTATTTT.

The table lists this clonotype with many counts. DNA for the CDR3: TGTGCCAGCAGCCAAGAACAGCGGGATACAGATACGCAGTATTTT. It translates to CASSQEQRDTDTQYF. The J gene is TRBJ2-3, the V gene TRBV4-2; 7 bases are shared with TRBD2. The J segment lost 3 bases and the V segment lost 0 bases, leaving 3 bases of the junction unmatched. This CDR3 region has 15 residues. Germline V lookup: CDR1 LGHNA, CDR2 YNFKEQ.

Ten or more counts support this clonotype. This sequence joins TRBV10-1 and TRBJ2-7; no firm D call. The CDR3 contains 13 residues. V was shortened by 3 bases and J by 3 bases, with 9 bases between the two germline ends. The V gene's germline CDR1 is WNHNN and CDR2 SYGVQD (reference sequence). Written as DNA, the CDR3 is TGCGCCAGCAGTGATTTAGTTAACTACGAGCAGTACTTC. Translated, it gives CASSDLVNYEQYF.

The rearrangement links TRBV4-1 to TRBJ2-1; 13 nucleotides align to TRBD2. V was pared by 3 bases and J by 8 bases, with 7 bases of the junction left unmatched. CDR1 and CDR2 (germline): MGHRA, YSYEKL. The CDR3 is 16 residues long. In DNA, the CDR3 is TGCGCCAGCAGCCAGGTCGGGACTAGCGGGACGGATGAGCAGTTCTTC. Its translation: CASSQVGTSGTDEQFF.

This clonotype was seen only a few times. The rearrangement links TRBV7-9 to TRBJ2-1, with a possible D match to TRBD2 (6 bases). The V end lost 5 bases, the J end lost 6 bases, and 17 bases lay between the germline ends. Germline V CDR1 and CDR2: SEHNR, FQNEAQ (reference sequence). This CDR3 is built from 15 residues. CDR3 bases: TGTGCCAGCAGCCGGGACTCCCCAGGACTCAATGAGCAGTTCTTC. Translating it yields CASSRDSPGLNEQFF. The variable domain in full, completed from reference TRBV7-9 and TRBJ2-1, reads DTGVSQNPRHKITKRGQNVTFRCDPISEHNRLYWYRQTLGQGPEFLTYFQNEAQLEKSRLLSDRFSAERPKGSFSTLEIQRTEQGDSAMYLCASSRDSPGLNEQFFGPGTRLTVL.

In this sample, this clonotype turned up many times. The rearrangement uses TRBV7-9 and TRBJ2-4, with a weak D call TRBD1 (6 bases). The CDR3 consists of 13 residues. Per germline, CDR1 SEHNR and CDR2 FQNEAQ (reference sequence). V was cut by 5 bases and J by 9 bases, with 14 bases left in between. The CDR3 protein is CASSTGSNAIQYF. As DNA, the CDR3 is TGTGCCAGCAGCACAGGGTCAAACGCCATTCAGTACTTC.